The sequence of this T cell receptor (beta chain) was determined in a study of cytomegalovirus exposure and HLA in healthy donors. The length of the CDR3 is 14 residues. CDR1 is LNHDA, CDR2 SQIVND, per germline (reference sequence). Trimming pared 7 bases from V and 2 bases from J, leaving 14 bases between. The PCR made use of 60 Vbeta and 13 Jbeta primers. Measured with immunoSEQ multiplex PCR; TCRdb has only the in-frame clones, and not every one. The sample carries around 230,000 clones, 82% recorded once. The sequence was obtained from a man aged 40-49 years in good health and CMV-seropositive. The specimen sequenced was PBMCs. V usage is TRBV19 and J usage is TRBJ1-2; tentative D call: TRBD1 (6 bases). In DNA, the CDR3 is TGTGCCAGTACGGGCAGGGGAACCAACTATGGCTACACCTTC. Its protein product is CASTGRGTNYGYTF.